The entry below describes one T cell receptor (beta chain). Its antigen is unknown. The PCR ran on 60 Vbeta and 13 Jbeta primers. Sequencing used immunoSEQ multiplex PCR; TCRdb keeps in-frame clones, though not all of them. The sample lists 150,000 to 200,000 clones, 75% occurring once. V gave up 5 bases and J gave up 6 bases, with 14 bases separating them. This CDR3 is 14 amino acids long. CDR1 SNHLY and CDR2 FYNNEI come from the germline V gene. These data originate in a study of cytomegalovirus exposure and HLA in healthy donors. Overall study context: In terms of ancestry, the Caucasian-associated cluster contained roughly 81% of the approximately 420 genotyped donors. Study-level findings and limits: Many donors carried some public TCRs, although rarity characterized most TCR sequences. Indistinguishable V segments such as TRBV6-2 and TRBV6-3 were excluded.

This sequence joins TRBV2 and TRBJ1-5, with a weak D call TRBD1 (6 bases). The sample was PBMCs. The TCR sequence derives from a woman between 45 and 60 years old in good health and CMV-seropositive. The CDR3 coding sequence is TGTGCCAGCAGTAGGGACACCCTCGGTCAGCCCCAGCATTTT. As protein: CASSRDTLGQPQHF.